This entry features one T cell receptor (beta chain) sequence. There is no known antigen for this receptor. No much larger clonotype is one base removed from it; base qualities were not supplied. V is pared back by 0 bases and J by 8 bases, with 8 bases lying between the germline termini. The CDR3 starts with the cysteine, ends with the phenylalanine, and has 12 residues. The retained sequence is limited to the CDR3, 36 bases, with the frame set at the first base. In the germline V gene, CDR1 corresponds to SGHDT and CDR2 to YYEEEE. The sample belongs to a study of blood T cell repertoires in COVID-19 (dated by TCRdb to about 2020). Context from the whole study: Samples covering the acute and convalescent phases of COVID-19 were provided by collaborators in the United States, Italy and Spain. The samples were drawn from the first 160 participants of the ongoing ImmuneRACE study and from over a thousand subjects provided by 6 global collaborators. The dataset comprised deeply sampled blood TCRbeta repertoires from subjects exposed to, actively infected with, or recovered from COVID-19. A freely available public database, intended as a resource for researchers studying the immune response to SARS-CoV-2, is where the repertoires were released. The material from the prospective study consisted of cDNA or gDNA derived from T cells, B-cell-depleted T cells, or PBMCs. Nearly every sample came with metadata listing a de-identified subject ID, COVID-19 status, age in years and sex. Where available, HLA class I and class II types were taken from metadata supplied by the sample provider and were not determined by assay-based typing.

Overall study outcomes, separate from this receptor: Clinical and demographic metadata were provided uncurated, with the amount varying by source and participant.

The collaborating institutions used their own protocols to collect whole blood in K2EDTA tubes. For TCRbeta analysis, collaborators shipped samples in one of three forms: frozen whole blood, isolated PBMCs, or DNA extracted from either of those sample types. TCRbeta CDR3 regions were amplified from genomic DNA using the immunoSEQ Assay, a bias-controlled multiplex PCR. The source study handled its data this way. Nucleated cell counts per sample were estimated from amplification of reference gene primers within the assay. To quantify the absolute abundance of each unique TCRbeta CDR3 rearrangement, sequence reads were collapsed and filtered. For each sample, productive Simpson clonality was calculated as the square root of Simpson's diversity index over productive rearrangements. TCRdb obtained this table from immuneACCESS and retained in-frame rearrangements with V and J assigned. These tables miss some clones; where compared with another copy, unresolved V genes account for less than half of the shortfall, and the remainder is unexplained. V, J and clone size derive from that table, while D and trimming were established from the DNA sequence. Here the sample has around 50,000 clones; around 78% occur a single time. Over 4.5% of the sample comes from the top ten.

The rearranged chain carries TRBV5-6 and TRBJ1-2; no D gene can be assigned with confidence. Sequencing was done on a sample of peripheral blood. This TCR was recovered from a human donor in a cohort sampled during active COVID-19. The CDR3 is CASSLDSPGYTF. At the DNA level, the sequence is TGTGCCAGCAGCTTGGACTCCCCCGGCTACACCTTC.